Listed here are 8 T cell receptor beta chains from one sample, sequenced in a study of cytomegalovirus exposure and HLA in healthy donors. Primers for the PCR totalled 60 Vbeta and 13 Jbeta. Here immunoSEQ multiplex PCR was the method, and the copy in TCRdb shows in-frame clones only, minus some. The repertoire includes approximately 130,000 clones, less than 10% of them detected once, and about 6.6% sits in the top ten. Sequenced sample: PBMCs. These receptors came from a woman between 40 and 55 years old in good health and CMV-seropositive.

The J gene is TRBJ2-1, the V gene TRBV5-1, with D maybe TRBD1 (6 bases). This CDR3 comprises 15 residues. CDR1 and CDR2 from the germline V gene are SGHRS and YFSETQ. V gave up 1 base and J gave up 4 bases, with 12 bases separating them. CDR3 DNA sequence: TGCGCCAGCAGCTTGACCGGGACATCGTACAATGAGCAGTTCTTC. Translating gives CASSLTGTSYNEQFF.

CDR3 coding DNA: TGTGCCAGCAGTTACCGGGACACCTATGGCTACACCTTC. Amino acid sequence: CASSYRDTYGYTF. V usage is TRBV6-5 and J usage is TRBJ1-2; maybe TRBD1 (6 bases). The CDR3 loop spans 13 amino acids. V dropped 2 bases and J dropped 4 bases, with 8 bases sitting between them. CDR1 is MNHEY, CDR2 SVGAGI, per germline.

This clone was seen many times. The rearrangement joins TRBV2 to TRBJ1-1; D ambiguous. V shed 6 bases and J shed 0 bases, with 8 bases lying between them. The germline V gene encodes CDR1 SNHLY and CDR2 FYNNEI. This CDR3 has 13 residues. This CDR3 is CASRIYVNTEAFF. CDR3 bases: TGTGCCAGCAGGATCTACGTGAACACTGAAGCTTTCTTT.

The chain carries TRBV6-5 and TRBJ2-7; tentatively, D is TRBD1 (6 bases). Per the germline V gene, CDR1 is MNHEY and CDR2 is SVGAGI. The CDR3 has 13 residues. V gave up 6 bases and J gave up 4 bases, with 13 bases separating them. Here the CDR3 DNA reads TGTGCCAGCAGCCATCCTGGGACATACGAGCAGTACTTC. Translation: CASSHPGTYEQYF.

J is TRBJ1-1 and V is TRBV6-1; possible D gene TRBD1, 5 bases. With 4 bases removed from V and 1 base from J, the gap between germline ends came to 10 bases. Per germline, CDR1 MNHNS and CDR2 SASEGT. This CDR3 has 14 amino acids. The chain's CDR3 is CASSGPGPNTEAFF. The CDR3, as DNA: TGTGCCAGCAGTGGCCCAGGGCCGAACACTGAAGCTTTCTTT.

This chain connects TRBV16 to TRBJ1-2, with no clear D. This CDR3 comprises 14 residues. Germline CDR1 is KGHSY and CDR2 is FQNENV. The V gene lost 4 bases and the J gene lost 2 bases, with 11 bases spanning the gap. CDR3 nucleotide sequence: TGTGCCAGCAGCCCTGATTACGGGAACTATGGCTACACCTTC. Translation gives CASSPDYGNYGYTF.

The chain carries TRBV6-5 and TRBJ1-1; D call uncertain. This CDR3 contains 14 residues. Trimming left V 5 bases short and J 4 bases short, with 14 bases between. Germline V gives CDR1 MNHEY, CDR2 SVGAGI. CDR3 coding DNA: TGTGCCAGCAGTGCAGTTCGGGGAGGCACTGAAGCTTTCTTT. It is translated as CASSAVRGGTEAFF.

This clone was detected only a few times. CDR3 protein: CASSPKQVNSYEQYF. The CDR3 DNA reads TGTGCCAGCAGTCCGAAACAGGTCAACTCCTACGAGCAGTACTTC. The V call is TRBV27, the J call TRBJ2-7; D may be TRBD1 (5 bases). The CDR3 length is 15 residues. Trimming removed 5 bases at V and 0 bases at J, with 14 bases between. Per germline, CDR1 MNHEY and CDR2 SMNVEV (reference sequence).